This T cell receptor (beta chain) came from a study of identical twins. Notes on the study in general: Researchers caution that invariant MAIT and iNKT cells could partly confound zero-insertion analyses.

One entry per CDR3 protein results from TCRdb running MiXCR on the 5' RACE reads. In the table there are 250,000 or so distinct CDR3 sequences, approximately 8.3% of which are singletons. This clonotype was counted at least ten times. Its antigen is not known. V was pared by 3 bases and J by 0 bases, with 8 bases between. This CDR3 is 14 amino acids long. CDR1 is SQVTM, CDR2 ANQGSEA, per germline. In addition, the sample was reused for a study of yellow fever vaccine responses in identical twins.

The rearrangement links TRBV29-1 to TRBJ2-2; D perhaps matches TRBD2 (6 bases). This TCR came from a woman aged 18 to 35 in good health. Sequencing was performed on CD8+ T cells sorted from blood. CDR3 in amino acids: CSVERGTNTGELFF. The CDR3 DNA follows: TGCAGCGTTGAGCGCGGGACGAACACCGGGGAGCTGTTTTTT.